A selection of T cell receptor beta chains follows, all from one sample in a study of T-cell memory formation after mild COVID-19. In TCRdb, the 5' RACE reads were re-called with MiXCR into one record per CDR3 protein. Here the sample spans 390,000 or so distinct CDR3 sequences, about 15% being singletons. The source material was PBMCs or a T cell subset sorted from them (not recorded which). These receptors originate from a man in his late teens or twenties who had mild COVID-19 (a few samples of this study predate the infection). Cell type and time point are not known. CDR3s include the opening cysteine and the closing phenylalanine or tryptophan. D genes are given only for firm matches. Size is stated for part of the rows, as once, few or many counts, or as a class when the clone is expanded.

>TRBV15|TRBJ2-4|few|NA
CATSGTENIQYF
TGTGCCACCAGCGGGACGGAAAACATTCAGTACTTC
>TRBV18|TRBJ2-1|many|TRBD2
CASSTGTSGGQSYNEQFF
TGTGCCAGCTCGACCGGGACTAGCGGGGGCCAGTCCTACAATGAGCAGTTCTTC
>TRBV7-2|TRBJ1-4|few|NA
CASSLRWGTNEKLFF
TGTGCCAGCAGCTTAAGATGGGGAACTAATGAAAAACTGTTTTTT
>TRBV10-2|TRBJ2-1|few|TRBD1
CASSVAGGYDEQFF
TGCGCCAGCAGTGTGGCAGGGGGTTACGATGAGCAGTTCTTC
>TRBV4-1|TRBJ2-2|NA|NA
CASSQGWGTGELFF
TGCGCCAGCAGCCAAGGCTGGGGGACCGGGGAGCTGTTTTTT
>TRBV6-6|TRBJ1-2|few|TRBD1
CASSRDSQNLLYGYTF
TGTGCCAGCAGCCGGGACAGCCAAAACCTCCTTTATGGCTACACCTTC
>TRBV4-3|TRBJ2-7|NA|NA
CASSLIQGNEQYF
TGCGCCAGCAGCCTCATACAAGGCAACGAGCAGTACTTC
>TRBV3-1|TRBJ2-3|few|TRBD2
CASSQIAGAGDTQYF
TGTGCCAGCAGCCAAATAGCGGGGGCGGGGGATACGCAGTATTTT
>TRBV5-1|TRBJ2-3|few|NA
CASSLVWEASTDTQYF
TGCGCCAGCAGCTTGGTATGGGAGGCTTCGACAGATACGCAGTATTTT
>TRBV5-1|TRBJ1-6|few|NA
CASSLLAGDNSPLHF
TGCGCCAGCAGCTTGTTGGCAGGAGATAATTCACCCCTCCACTTT
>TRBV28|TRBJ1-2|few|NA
CASSFNPASWGYGYTF
TGTGCCAGCAGTTTTAATCCCGCCAGCTGGGGCTATGGCTACACCTTC
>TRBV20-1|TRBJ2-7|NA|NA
CSASETVYEQYF
TGCAGTGCTAGCGAGACGGTGTACGAGCAGTACTTC
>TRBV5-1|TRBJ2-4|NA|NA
CASSPQVGTLAKNIQYF
TGCGCCAGCAGCCCACAGGTGGGGACTTTAGCCAAAAACATTCAGTACTTC
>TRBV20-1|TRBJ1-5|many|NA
CSARDRDTHQPQHF
TGCAGTGCTAGAGATCGGGACACCCATCAGCCCCAGCATTTT
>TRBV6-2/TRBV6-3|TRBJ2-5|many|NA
CASSYGHQETQYF
TGTGCCAGCAGTTATGGTCACCAAGAGACCCAGTACTTC
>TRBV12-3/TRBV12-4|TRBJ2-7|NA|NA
CASSLGGFEYF
TGTGCCAGCAGTTTGGGGGGATTCGAGTACTTC
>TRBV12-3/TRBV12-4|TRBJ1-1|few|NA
CASSRSGQNTEAFF
TGTGCCAGCAGCCGCTCGGGACAGAACACTGAAGCTTTCTTT
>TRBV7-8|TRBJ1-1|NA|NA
CASSLNLGTEAFF
TGTGCCAGCAGCTTGAACTTGGGCACTGAAGCTTTCTTT
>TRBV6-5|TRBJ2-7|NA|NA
CASTADFSYEQYF
TGTGCCAGCACCGCGGACTTCTCCTACGAGCAGTACTTC
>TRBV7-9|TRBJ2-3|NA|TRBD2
CASTLAGGTTRTDTQYF
TGTGCCAGCACTCTAGCGGGGGGGACCACTCGCACAGATACGCAGTATTTT
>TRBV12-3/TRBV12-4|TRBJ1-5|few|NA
CASSFTTGTTNQPQHF
TGTGCCAGCAGTTTCACGACCGGGACAACAAATCAGCCCCAGCATTTT
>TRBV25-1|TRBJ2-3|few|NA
CASTTSRGATDTQYF
TGTGCCAGCACGACCTCCAGAGGGGCGACAGATACGCAGTATTTT
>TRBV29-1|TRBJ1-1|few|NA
CSSQTLNTEAFF
TGCAGCTCCCAAACACTGAACACTGAAGCTTTCTTT
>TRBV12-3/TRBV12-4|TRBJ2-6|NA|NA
CASSQGQSGANVLTF
TGTGCCAGCAGTCAGGGGCAATCTGGGGCCAACGTCCTGACTTTC
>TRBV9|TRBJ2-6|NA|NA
CASSRGRDRANVLTF
TGTGCCAGCAGTCGTGGCCGGGACAGGGCCAACGTCCTGACTTTC
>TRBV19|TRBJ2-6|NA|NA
CASIDWYSGANVLTF
TGTGCCAGTATAGATTGGTACTCTGGGGCCAACGTCCTGACTTTC
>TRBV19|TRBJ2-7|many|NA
CASSPASNYEQYF
TGTGCCAGTAGTCCTGCCAGCAACTACGAGCAGTACTTC
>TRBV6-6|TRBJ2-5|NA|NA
CASSYRGAGKETQYF
TGTGCCAGCAGTTACAGGGGGGCAGGGAAAGAGACCCAGTACTTC
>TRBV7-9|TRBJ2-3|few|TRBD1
CASSPWDRGSYTQYF
TGTGCCAGCAGCCCCTGGGACAGGGGGTCCTATACGCAGTATTTT
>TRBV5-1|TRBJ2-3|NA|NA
CASSSQGTSTDTQYF
TGCGCCAGCAGTTCTCAGGGTACTAGCACAGATACGCAGTATTTT
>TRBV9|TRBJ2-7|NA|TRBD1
CASSLGQGTDEQYF
TGTGCCAGCAGCCTAGGACAGGGGACTGACGAGCAGTACTTC
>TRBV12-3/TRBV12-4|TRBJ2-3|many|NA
CASSLGGGDHLGQYF
TGTGCCAGCAGTTTAGGGGGGGGCGACCACCTCGGGCAGTATTTT
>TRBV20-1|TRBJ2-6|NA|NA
CSAPRVSGANVLTF
TGCAGTGCTCCTCGGGTGTCTGGGGCCAACGTCCTGACTTTC
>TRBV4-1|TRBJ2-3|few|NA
CASSPGGLARGVDTQYF
TGCGCCAGCAGCCCCGGAGGGTTGGCGCGGGGAGTAGATACGCAGTATTTT
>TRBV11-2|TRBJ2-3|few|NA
CASSLDRPVADTQYF
TGTGCCAGCAGCTTAGATCGCCCAGTAGCAGATACGCAGTATTTT
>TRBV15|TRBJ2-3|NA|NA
CATSGILNTDTQYF
TGTGCCACCAGCGGAATTCTCAACACAGATACGCAGTATTTT
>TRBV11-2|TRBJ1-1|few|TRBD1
CASSRPTGDTEAFF
TGTGCCAGCAGCCGCCCGACAGGGGACACTGAAGCTTTCTTT
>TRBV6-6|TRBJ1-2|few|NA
CASSSGGSYYGYTF
TGTGCCAGCAGTAGTGGAGGAAGCTACTATGGCTACACCTTC
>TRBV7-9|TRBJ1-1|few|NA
CASSFGGRHTEAFF
TGTGCCAGCAGCTTTGGAGGTCGCCACACTGAAGCTTTCTTT
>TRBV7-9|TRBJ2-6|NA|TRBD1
CASSPEAGGFGSNVLTF
TGTGCCAGCAGCCCCGAGGCAGGGGGCTTTGGGTCCAACGTCCTGACTTTC